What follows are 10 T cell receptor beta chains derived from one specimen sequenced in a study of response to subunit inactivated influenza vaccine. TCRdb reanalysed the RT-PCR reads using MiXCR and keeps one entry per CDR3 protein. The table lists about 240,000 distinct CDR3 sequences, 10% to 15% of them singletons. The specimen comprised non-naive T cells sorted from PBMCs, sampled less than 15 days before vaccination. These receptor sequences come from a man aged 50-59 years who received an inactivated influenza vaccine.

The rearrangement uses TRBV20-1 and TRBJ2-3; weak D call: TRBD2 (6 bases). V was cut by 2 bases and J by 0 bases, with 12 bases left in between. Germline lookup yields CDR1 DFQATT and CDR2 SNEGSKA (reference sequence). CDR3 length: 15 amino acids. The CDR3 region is CSARNPGESTDTQYF. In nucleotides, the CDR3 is TGCAGTGCTAGAAATCCGGGAGAAAGCACAGATACGCAGTATTTT.

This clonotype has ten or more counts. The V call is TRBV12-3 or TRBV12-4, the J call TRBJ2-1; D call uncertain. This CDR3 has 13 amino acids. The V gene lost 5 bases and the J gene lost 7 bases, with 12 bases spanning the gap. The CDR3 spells CASSPMRQNEQFF. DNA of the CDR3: TGTGCCAGCAGTCCCATGCGGCAGAATGAGCAGTTCTTC.

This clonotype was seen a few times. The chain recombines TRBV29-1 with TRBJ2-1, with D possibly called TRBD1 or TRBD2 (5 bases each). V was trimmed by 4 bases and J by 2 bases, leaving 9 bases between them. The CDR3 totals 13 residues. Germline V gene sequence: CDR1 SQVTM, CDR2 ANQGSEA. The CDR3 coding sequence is TGCAGCGTTGTGAGGGACCCCTACAATGAGCAGTTCTTC. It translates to CSVVRDPYNEQFF.

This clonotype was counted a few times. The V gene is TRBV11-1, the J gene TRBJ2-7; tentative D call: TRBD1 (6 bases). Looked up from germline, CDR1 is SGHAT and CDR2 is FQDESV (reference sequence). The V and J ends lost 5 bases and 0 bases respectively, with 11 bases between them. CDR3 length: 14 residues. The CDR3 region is CASSVQGSSYEQYF. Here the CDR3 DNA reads TGTGCCAGCAGCGTCCAGGGGAGCTCCTACGAGCAGTACTTC. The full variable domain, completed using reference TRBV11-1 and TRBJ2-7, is EAEVAQSPRYKITEKSQAVAFWCDPISGHATLYWYRQILGQGPELLVQFQDESVVDDSQLPKDRFSAERLKGVDSTLKIQPAELGDSAMYLCASSVQGSSYEQYFGPGTRLTVT.

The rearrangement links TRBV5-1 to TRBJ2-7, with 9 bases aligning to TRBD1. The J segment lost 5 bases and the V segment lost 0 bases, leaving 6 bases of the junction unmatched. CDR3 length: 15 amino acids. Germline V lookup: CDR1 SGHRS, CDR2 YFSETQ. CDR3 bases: TGCGCCAGCAGCTTGGCTGGACAGGGGATCGACGAGCAGTACTTC. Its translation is CASSLAGQGIDEQYF. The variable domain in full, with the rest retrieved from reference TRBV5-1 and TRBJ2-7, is KAGVTQTPRYLIKTRGQQVTLSCSPISGHRSVSWYQQTPGQGLQFLFEYFSETQRNKGNFPGRFSGRQFSNSRSEMNVSTLELGDSALYLCASSLAGQGIDEQYFGPGTRLTVT.

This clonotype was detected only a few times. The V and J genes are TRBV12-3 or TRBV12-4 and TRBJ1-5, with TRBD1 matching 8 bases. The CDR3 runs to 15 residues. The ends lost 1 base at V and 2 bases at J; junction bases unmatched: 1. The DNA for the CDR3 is TGTGCCAGCAGTTTAGTGACAGGGGGCAATCAGCCCCAGCATTTT. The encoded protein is CASSLVTGGNQPQHF.

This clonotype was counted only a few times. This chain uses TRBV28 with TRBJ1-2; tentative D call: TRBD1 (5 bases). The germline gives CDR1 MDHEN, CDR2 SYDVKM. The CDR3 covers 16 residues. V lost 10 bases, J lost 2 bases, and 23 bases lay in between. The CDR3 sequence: CATHPGGSLRNYGYTF. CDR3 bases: TGTGCCACCCACCCGGGGGGTTCTCTGCGCAACTATGGCTACACCTTC.

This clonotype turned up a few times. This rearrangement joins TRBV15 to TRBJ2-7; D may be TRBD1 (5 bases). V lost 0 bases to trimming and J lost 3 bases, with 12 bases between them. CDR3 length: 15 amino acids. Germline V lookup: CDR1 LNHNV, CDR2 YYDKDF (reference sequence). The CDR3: CATSRDWGTDYEQYF. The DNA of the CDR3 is TGTGCCACCAGCAGAGATTGGGGCACAGACTACGAGCAGTACTTC.

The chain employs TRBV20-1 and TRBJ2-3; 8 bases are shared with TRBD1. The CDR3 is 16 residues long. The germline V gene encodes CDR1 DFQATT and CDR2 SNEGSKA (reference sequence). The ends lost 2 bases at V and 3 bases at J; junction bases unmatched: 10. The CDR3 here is CSARPYRGKLTDTQYF. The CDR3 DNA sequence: TGCAGTGCTAGACCCTACAGGGGGAAATTGACAGATACGCAGTATTTT.

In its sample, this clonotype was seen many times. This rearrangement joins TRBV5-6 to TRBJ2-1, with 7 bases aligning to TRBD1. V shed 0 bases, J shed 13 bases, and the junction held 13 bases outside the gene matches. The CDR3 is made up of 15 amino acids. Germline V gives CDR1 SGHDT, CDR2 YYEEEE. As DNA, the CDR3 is TGTGCCAGCAGCTTGGAGTTGGACAGGACGTTCGGTCAGTTCTTC. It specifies CASSLELDRTFGQFF.